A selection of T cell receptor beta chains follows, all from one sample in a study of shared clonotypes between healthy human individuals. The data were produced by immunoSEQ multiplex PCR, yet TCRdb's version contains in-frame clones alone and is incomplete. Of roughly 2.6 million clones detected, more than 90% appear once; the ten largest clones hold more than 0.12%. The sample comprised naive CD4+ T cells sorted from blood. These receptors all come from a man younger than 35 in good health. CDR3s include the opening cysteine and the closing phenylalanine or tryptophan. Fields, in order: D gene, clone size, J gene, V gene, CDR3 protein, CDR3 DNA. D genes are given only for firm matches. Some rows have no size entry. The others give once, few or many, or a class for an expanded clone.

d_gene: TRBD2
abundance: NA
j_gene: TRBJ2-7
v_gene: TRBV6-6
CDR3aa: CASRLAGVSYEQYF
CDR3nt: TGTGCCAGCAGACTAGCGGGAGTTAGCTACGAGCAGTACTTC

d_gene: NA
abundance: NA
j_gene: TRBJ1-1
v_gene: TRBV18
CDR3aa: CASSNRHTEAFF
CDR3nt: TGTGCCAGCTCAAACAGACACACTGAAGCTTTCTTT

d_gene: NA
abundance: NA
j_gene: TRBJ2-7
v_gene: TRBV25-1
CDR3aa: CASSELEGTRQYF
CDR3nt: TGTGCCAGCAGTGAACTGGAGGGGACGAGGCAGTACTTC

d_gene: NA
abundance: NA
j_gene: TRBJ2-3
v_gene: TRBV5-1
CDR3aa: CASSPVTSTDTQYF
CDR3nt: TGCGCCAGCAGCCCAGTGACTAGCACAGATACGCAGTATTTT

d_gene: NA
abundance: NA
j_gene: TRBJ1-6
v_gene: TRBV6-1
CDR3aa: CASSEAGRSPPLHF
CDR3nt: TGTGCCAGCAGTGAAGCCGGCAGGAGCCCACCCCTCCACTTT

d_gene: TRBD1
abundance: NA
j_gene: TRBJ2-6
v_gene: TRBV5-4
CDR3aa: CASSPRGPHSGANVLTF
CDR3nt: TGTGCCAGCAGCCCCAGGGGGCCTCACTCTGGGGCCAACGTCCTGACTTTC

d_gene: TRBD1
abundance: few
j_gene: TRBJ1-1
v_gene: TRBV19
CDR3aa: CASGDREAFF
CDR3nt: TGTGCCAGCGGGGACAGGGAAGCTTTCTTT

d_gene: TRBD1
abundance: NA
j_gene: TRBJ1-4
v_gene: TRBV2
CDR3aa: CASSGGQGSEKLFF
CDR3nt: TGTGCCAGCAGTGGTGGACAGGGGTCTGAAAAACTGTTTTTT

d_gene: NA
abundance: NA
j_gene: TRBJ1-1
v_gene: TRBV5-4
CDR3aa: CASSLEPQALNTEAFF
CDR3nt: TGTGCCAGCAGCTTGGAGCCTCAGGCCTTGAACACTGAAGCTTTCTTT

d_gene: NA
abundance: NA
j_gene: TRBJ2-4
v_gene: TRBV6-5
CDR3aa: CASSYSGANQYF
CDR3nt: TGTGCCAGCAGTTACTCGGGGGCCAATCAGTACTTC

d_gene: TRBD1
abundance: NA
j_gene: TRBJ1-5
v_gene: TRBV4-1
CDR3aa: CASSQEGGQGGNQPQHF
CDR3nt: TGCGCCAGCAGCCAAGAGGGGGGACAGGGTGGGAATCAGCCCCAGCATTTT

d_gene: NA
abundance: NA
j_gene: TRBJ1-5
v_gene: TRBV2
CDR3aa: CASRTTYSNQPQHF
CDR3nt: TGTGCCAGCAGGACAACTTATAGCAATCAGCCCCAGCATTTT

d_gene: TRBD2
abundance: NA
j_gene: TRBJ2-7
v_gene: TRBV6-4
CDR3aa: CASSPRTSGREGEQYF
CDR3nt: TGTGCCAGCAGTCCTAGGACTAGCGGGAGGGAGGGGGAGCAGTACTTC

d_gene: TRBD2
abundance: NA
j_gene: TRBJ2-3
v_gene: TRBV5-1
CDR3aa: CASSPELAGGPDTQYF
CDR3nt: TGCGCCAGCAGCCCTGAACTAGCGGGGGGGCCAGATACGCAGTATTTT

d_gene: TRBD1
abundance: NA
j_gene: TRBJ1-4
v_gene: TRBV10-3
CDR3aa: CATRTGGHEKLFF
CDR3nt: TGTGCCACCCGGACAGGGGGCCATGAAAAACTGTTTTTT

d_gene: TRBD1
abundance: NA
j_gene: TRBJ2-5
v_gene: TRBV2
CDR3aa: CASRDRGETQYF
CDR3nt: TGTGCCAGCAGGGACAGGGGAGAGACCCAGTACTTC

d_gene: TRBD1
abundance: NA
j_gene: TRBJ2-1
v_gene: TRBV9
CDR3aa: CASSVRDRVYNEQFF
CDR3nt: TGTGCCAGCAGCGTCCGGGACAGGGTCTACAATGAGCAGTTCTTC

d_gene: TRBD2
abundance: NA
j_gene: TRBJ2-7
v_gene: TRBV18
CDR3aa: CASSPPGLAGVSEQYF
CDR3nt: TGTGCCAGCTCACCACCCGGACTAGCGGGAGTTAGTGAGCAGTACTTC

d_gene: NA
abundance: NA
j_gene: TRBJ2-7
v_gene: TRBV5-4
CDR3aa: CASSLIDGSPYEQYF
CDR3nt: TGTGCCAGCAGCTTGATTGACGGGAGCCCCTACGAGCAGTACTTC

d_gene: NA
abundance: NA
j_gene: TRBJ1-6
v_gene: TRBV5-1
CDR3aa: CASSLGLGQGNSPLHF
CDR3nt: TGCGCCAGCAGCTTGGGATTGGGGCAGGGAAATTCACCCCTCCACTTT

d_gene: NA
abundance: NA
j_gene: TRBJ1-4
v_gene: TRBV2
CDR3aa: CASSELEPANEKLFF
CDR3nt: TGTGCCAGCAGTGAGTTGGAGCCAGCTAATGAAAAACTGTTTTTT

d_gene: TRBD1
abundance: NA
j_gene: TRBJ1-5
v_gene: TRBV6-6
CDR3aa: CASSSPDRGGNQPQHF
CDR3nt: TGTGCCAGCAGTTCCCCGGACAGGGGCGGCAATCAGCCCCAGCATTTT

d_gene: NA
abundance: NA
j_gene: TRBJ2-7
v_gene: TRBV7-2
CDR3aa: CASSLGFSYEQYF
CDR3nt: TGTGCCAGCAGCTTGGGTTTCTCCTACGAGCAGTACTTC

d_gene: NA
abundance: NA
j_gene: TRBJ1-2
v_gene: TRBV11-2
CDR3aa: CASSSQGFNYGYTF
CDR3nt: TGTGCCAGCAGCTCACAGGGTTTTAACTATGGCTACACCTTC

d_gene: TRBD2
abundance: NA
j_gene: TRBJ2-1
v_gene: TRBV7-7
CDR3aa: CASSLAGPGTSGTRGNEQFF
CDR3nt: TGTGCTAGCAGCTTAGCGGGCCCCGGGACTAGCGGGACCAGGGGGAATGAGCAGTTCTTC

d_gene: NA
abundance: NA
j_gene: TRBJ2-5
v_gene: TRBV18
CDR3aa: CASSPLPGIQTQYF
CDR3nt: TGTGCCAGCTCACCATTGCCCGGGATTCAGACCCAGTACTTC

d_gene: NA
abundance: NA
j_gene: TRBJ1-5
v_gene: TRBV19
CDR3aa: CASSLGQYNQPQHF
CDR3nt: TGTGCCAGTAGTCTCGGACAGTACAATCAGCCCCAGCATTTT

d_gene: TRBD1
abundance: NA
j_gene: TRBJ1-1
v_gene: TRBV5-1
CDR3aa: CASSSGQGAVEAFF
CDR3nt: TGCGCCAGCAGCTCGGGACAGGGGGCTGTTGAAGCTTTCTTT

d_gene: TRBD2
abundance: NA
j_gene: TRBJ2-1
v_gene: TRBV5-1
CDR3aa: CASSPPGTSGTYYNEQFF
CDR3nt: TGCGCCAGCAGCCCCCCCGGGACTAGCGGGACGTATTACAATGAGCAGTTCTTC